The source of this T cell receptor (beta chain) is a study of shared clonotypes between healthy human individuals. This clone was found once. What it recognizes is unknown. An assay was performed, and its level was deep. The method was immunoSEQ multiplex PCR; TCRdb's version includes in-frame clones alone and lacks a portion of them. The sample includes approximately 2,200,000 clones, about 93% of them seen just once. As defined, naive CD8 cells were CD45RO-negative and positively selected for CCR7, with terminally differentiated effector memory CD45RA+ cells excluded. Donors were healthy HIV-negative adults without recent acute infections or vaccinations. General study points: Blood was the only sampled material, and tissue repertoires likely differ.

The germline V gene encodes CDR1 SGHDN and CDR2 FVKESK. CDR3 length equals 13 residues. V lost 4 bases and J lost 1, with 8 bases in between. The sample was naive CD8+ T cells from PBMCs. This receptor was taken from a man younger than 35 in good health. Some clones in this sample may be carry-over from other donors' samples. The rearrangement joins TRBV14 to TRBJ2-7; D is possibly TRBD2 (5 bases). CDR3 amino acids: CASSPPGSYEQYF. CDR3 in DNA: TGTGCCAGCAGCCCCCCGGGATCCTACGAGCAGTACTTC.